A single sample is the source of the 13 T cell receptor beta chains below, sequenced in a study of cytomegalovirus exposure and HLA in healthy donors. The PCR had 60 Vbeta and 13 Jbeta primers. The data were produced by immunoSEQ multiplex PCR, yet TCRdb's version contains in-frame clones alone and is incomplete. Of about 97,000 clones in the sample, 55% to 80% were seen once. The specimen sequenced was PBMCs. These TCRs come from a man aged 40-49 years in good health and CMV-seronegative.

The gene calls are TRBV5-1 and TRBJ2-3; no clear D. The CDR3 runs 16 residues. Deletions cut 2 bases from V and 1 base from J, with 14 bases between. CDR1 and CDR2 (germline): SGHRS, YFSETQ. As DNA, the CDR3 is TGCGCCAGCAGCTTTCATGGAAGTCGGGGCACAGATACGCAGTATTTT. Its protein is CASSFHGSRGTDTQYF.

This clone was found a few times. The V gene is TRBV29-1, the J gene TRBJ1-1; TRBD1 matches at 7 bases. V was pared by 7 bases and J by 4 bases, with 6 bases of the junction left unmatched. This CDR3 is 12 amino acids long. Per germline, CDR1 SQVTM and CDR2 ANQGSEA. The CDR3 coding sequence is TGCAGCGCCCGACAGGGAGGCACTGAAGCTTTCTTT. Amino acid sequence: CSARQGGTEAFF.

CDR3 in DNA: TGTGCCAGCAGCGTAGAGGGCGGGGGGTATGACGGGGAGCTGTTTTTT. Translating gives CASSVEGGGYDGELFF. The chain uses TRBV9 and TRBJ2-2, with TRBD2 matching over 8 bases. The V segment lost 0 bases and the J segment 7 bases; nucleotides outside the gene matches: 8. Germline V gene data show CDR1 as SGDLS and CDR2 as YYNGEE. The CDR3 consists of 16 residues.

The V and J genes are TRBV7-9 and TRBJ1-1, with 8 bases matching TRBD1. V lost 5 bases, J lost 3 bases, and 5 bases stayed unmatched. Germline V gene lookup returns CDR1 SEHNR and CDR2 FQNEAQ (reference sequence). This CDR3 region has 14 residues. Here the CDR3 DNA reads TGTGCCAGCAGCCAAACAGGGGGGGACACTGAAGCTTTCTTT. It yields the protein CASSQTGGDTEAFF.

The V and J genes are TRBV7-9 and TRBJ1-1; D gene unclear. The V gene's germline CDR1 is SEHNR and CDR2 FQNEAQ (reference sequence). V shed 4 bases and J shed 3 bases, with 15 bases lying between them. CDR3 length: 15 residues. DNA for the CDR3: TGTGCCAGCAGCTCTCCGGCGGGCCAACACACTGAAGCTTTCTTT. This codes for CASSSPAGQHTEAFF. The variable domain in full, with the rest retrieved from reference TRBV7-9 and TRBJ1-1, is DTGVSQNPRHKITKRGQNVTFRCDPISEHNRLYWYRQTLGQGPEFLTYFQNEAQLEKSRLLSDRFSAERPKGSFSTLEIQRTEQGDSAMYLCASSSPAGQHTEAFFGQGTRLTVV.

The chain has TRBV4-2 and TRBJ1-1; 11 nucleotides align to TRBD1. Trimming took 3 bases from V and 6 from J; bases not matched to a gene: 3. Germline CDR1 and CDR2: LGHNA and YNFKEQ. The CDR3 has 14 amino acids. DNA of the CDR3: TGTGCCAGCAGCCAGGGGACAGGGGGTCCTGAAGCTTTCTTT. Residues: CASSQGTGGPEAFF.

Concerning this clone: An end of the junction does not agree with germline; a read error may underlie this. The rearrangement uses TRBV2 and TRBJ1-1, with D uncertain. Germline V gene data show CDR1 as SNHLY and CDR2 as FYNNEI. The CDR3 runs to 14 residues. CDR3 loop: CASSDFGGWAEAFF. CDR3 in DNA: TGTGCCAGCAGTGATTTTGGTGGGTGGGCTGAGGCTTTCTTT.

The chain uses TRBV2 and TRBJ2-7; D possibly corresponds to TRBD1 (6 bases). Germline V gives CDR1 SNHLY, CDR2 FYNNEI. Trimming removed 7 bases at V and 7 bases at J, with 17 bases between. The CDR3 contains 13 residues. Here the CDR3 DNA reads TGTGCCAGCATCTCCCCAGGGGCGCCTGAGCAGTACTTC. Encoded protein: CASISPGAPEQYF.

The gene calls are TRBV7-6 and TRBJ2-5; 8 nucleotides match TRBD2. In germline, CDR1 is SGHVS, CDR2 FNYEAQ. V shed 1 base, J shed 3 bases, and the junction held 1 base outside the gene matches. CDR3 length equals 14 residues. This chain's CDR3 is CASSLEAGEETQYF. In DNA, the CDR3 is TGTGCCAGCAGCTTAGAAGCGGGGGAAGAGACCCAGTACTTC.

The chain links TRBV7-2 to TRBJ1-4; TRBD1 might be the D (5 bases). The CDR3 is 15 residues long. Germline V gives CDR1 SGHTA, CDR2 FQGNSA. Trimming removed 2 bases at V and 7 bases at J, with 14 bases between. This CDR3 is CASSLWGLVGEKLFF. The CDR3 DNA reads TGTGCCAGCAGCTTATGGGGACTGGTTGGTGAAAAACTGTTTTTT.

CDR3 sequence reads: CASSSPSGGRYEQYF. CDR3 nucleotides: TGTGCCAGCAGCTCCCCGAGCGGGGGGCGGTACGAGCAGTACTTC. V usage is TRBV7-9 and J usage is TRBJ2-7, with 9 nucleotides matching TRBD2. With V trimmed by 4 bases and J by 4 bases, 8 bases remained unmatched. CDR1 is SEHNR and CDR2 is FQNEAQ in the germline V gene (reference sequence). The CDR3 has 15 amino acids.

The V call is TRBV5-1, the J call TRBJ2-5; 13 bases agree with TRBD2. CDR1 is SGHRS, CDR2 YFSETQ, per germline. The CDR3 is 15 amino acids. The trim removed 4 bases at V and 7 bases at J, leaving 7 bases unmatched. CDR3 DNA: TGCGCCAGCAGCCCGACTAGCGGGGGGACCGGGACCCAGTACTTC. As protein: CASSPTSGGTGTQYF.

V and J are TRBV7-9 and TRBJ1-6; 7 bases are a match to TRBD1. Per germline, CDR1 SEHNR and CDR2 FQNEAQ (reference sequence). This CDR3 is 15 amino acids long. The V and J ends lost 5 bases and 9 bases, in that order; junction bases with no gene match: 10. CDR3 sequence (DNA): TGTGCCAGCAGCCGGGGTGAGGGGGCGGGTTCACCCCTCCACTTT. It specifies CASSRGEGAGSPLHF. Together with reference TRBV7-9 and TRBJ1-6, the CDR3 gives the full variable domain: DTGVSQNPRHKITKRGQNVTFRCDPISEHNRLYWYRQTLGQGPEFLTYFQNEAQLEKSRLLSDRFSAERPKGSFSTLEIQRTEQGDSAMYLCASSRGEGAGSPLHFGNGTRLTVT.